These 20 T cell receptor beta chains share one sample of origin, sequenced in a study of T-cell memory formation after mild COVID-19. TCRdb ran MiXCR on the 5' RACE reads and lists one entry per CDR3 protein. The profile shows approximately 400,000 distinct CDR3 sequences, less than 25% of them singletons. Sequences were obtained from PBMCs or a T cell subset sorted from them (not recorded which). The receptor source for this set is an adult woman who had mild COVID-19 (a few samples of this study predate the infection). Cell type and time point are not known.

The CDR3 nucleotides read TGTGCCAGCAGTTTTGCGGGTCCGGGCACCGGGGAGCTGTTTTTT. It codes for CASSFAGPGTGELFF. The chain links TRBV12-3 or TRBV12-4 to TRBJ2-2, with a tentative D call TRBD2 (5 bases). Trimming stripped 3 bases from V and 4 bases from J, with 12 bases between. This CDR3 region has 15 residues.

CDR3 in DNA: TGTGCTAGTGGTTTTGAAGGCAGGGGGGACTATGGCTACACCTTC. Its protein is CASGFEGRGDYGYTF. The chain links TRBV12-5 to TRBJ1-2; TRBD1 agrees at 7 bases. Trimming took 3 bases from V and 3 from J; bases not matched to a gene: 7. Germline CDR1 LGHNT, CDR2 FRNRAP. CDR3 length: 15 residues.

This clonotype was observed a single time. This chain uses TRBV13 with TRBJ2-3; 10 positions agree with TRBD1. Germline CDR1 is PRHDT and CDR2 is FYEKMQ (reference sequence). The CDR3 extends over 17 amino acids. V gave up 4 bases and J gave up 1 base; unmatched junction bases: 8. CDR3 loop: CASSSRDRGRGTDTQYF. The CDR3 DNA reads TGTGCCAGCAGCTCCCGGGACAGGGGCAGGGGCACAGATACGCAGTATTTT.

In this sample, this clonotype turned up many times. The chain couples TRBV29-1 to TRBJ1-2, with D unresolved. This CDR3 contains 13 residues. Trimming left V 2 bases short and J 8 bases short, with 15 bases between. The V gene's germline CDR1 is SQVTM and CDR2 ANQGSEA. The CDR3 protein is CSVEQPALGGYTF. DNA of the CDR3: TGCAGCGTTGAACAGCCAGCACTTGGGGGCTACACCTTC.

In its sample, this clonotype was seen a few times. At one of its ends the junction is not consistent with the germline gene, which may arise from a read error. This rearrangement joins TRBV20-1 to TRBJ2-1; 13 bases fit TRBD2. This CDR3 comprises 12 residues. Germline assignment: CDR1 DFQATT and CDR2 SNEGSKA (reference sequence). The CDR3 here is CSATGTSGIGPF. CDR3 nucleotide sequence: TGCAGTGCAACCGGGACTAGCGGGATCGGCCCCTTC.

The gene calls are TRBV12-3 or TRBV12-4 and TRBJ1-1, with D perhaps matching TRBD1 (5 bases). V was pared by 6 bases and J by 5 bases, with 28 bases between. CDR3 length: 18 amino acids. The CDR3 loop reads CASRAPGRPNIIGTEAFF. The CDR3 region has the DNA TGTGCCAGCAGAGCCCCGGGACGCCCGAACATTATAGGGACTGAAGCTTTCTTT.

CDR3 region: CASSFREAYNEQFF. In nucleotides, the CDR3 is TGTGCCAGCAGTTTCAGGGAAGCCTACAATGAGCAGTTCTTC. The chain recombines TRBV12-3 or TRBV12-4 with TRBJ2-1, with D tentatively TRBD1 (5 bases). Trimming took off 3 bases at V and 2 bases at J, with 8 bases between the two ends. The CDR3 covers 14 residues.

The J gene is TRBJ2-2, the V gene TRBV12-3 or TRBV12-4; D remains unclear. Trimming removed 3 bases at V and 3 bases at J, with 8 bases between. The CDR3 runs to 14 residues. CDR3 amino acids: CASSFARDTGELFF. The CDR3, as DNA: TGTGCCAGCAGTTTTGCTAGGGACACCGGGGAGCTGTTTTTT.

The rearrangement uses TRBV20-1 and TRBJ2-5; D gene ambiguous. V shed 4 bases and J shed 3 bases, with 9 bases lying between them. Per germline, CDR1 DFQATT and CDR2 SNEGSKA (reference sequence). The CDR3 covers 12 residues. The CDR3: CSAIRGKETQYF. CDR3 nucleotides: TGCAGTGCTATTAGAGGAAAAGAGACCCAGTACTTC.

There are a few counts of this clonotype. The V call is TRBV5-1, the J call TRBJ2-1, with a possible D match to TRBD1 (5 bases). Germline V gives CDR1 SGHRS, CDR2 YFSETQ. The CDR3 has 14 amino acids. V lost 0 bases and J lost 5, with 9 bases in between. In DNA, the CDR3 is TGCGCCAGCAGCTTGGGGACAAGTGACAATGAGCAGTTCTTC. This codes for CASSLGTSDNEQFF. The full variable domain, its missing parts supplied by reference TRBV5-1 and TRBJ2-1, is KAGVTQTPRYLIKTRGQQVTLSCSPISGHRSVSWYQQTPGQGLQFLFEYFSETQRNKGNFPGRFSGRQFSNSRSEMNVSTLELGDSALYLCASSLGTSDNEQFFGPGTRLTVL.

The sample holds a few counts of this clonotype. CDR3 protein: CASSVTGGAGPQHF. In DNA form, the CDR3 reads TGTGCCAGCAGCGTTACAGGGGGCGCGGGGCCCCAGCATTTT. The chain has TRBV9 and TRBJ1-5, with 9 bases lining up with TRBD1. Trimming cost V 2 bases and J 9 bases; bases outside gene matches: 6. Germline lookup yields CDR1 SGDLS and CDR2 YYNGEE. The CDR3 totals 14 residues.

The chain employs TRBV7-9 and TRBJ2-1, with no clear D. The CDR3 spans 14 residues. From germline, CDR1 is SEHNR and CDR2 FQNEAQ (reference sequence). With 7 bases removed from V and 4 bases from J, the gap between germline ends came to 14 bases. CDR3 sequence reads: CASTEPPAYNEQFF. DNA for the CDR3: TGTGCCAGCACCGAACCCCCGGCTTACAATGAGCAGTTCTTC.

The V call is TRBV7-9, the J call TRBJ1-1; the D is unclear. Germline V gene sequence: CDR1 SEHNR, CDR2 FQNEAQ (reference sequence). The CDR3 spans 18 residues. Trimming shortened V by 5 bases and J by 0 bases, and 22 bases separated the two germline ends. CDR3 sequence reads: CASSPRMAPSRVNTEAFF. In nucleotides, the CDR3 is TGTGCCAGCAGCCCCAGAATGGCCCCAAGTCGAGTGAACACTGAAGCTTTCTTT.

The chain couples TRBV6-5 to TRBJ2-3, with 9 bases aligning to TRBD2. V gave up 6 bases and J gave up 0 bases; unmatched junction bases: 7. Germline CDR1 is MNHEY and CDR2 is SVGAGI. The CDR3 spans 16 residues. The CDR3 DNA reads TGTGCCAGCAGACCCGCCGCGGGGGGGAGCACAGATACGCAGTATTTT. Protein product: CASRPAAGGSTDTQYF.

This clonotype was seen a single time. This chain links TRBV4-1 with TRBJ2-7, with D perhaps TRBD1 (6 bases). The V end was cut by 1 base, the J end by 1 base, with 8 bases between. CDR3 length equals 14 residues. CDR1 is MGHRA, CDR2 YSYEKL, per germline. The CDR3 loop reads CASSQAGVSYEQYF. The CDR3, as DNA: TGCGCCAGCAGCCAAGCAGGGGTTTCCTACGAGCAGTACTTC.

The V gene is TRBV21-1, the J gene TRBJ2-2; TRBD2, the table's D call, lacks a check against the DNA. TRBV21-1 is marked as a pseudogene. CDR3 length equals 16 residues. CDR3 region: CASSKETSVYTGELFF. The CDR3 bases are TGTGCCAGCAGCAAGGAGACTAGCGTGTATACCGGGGAGCTGTTTTTT.

A few counts support this clonotype. Relative to the germline gene, one junction end is altered; a read error may explain this. CDR3 protein: CATSDAGGPSHEQYF. CDR3 coding DNA: TGTGCCACCAGTGATGCGGGGGGACCCTCCCACGAGCAGTACTTC. The chain has TRBV24-1 and TRBJ2-7; 8 bases map to TRBD2. This CDR3 is built from 15 residues. Germline CDR1 is KGHDR and CDR2 is SFDVKD.

This clonotype was recorded many times. This rearrangement joins TRBV18 to TRBJ2-3; D not resolved. Germline values: CDR1 KGHSH, CDR2 LQKENI. CDR3 length: 13 amino acids. Trimming left V 2 bases short and J 2 bases short, with 5 bases between. The CDR3 is CASSPGLTDTQYF. CDR3 nucleotide sequence: TGTGCCAGCTCACCAGGGCTCACAGATACGCAGTATTTT.

The rearrangement joins TRBV10-3 to TRBJ2-1; TRBD2 matches 8 bases. CDR3 size: 13 residues. Germline V lookup: CDR1 ENHRY, CDR2 SYGVKD. The J segment lost 6 bases and the V segment lost 11 bases, leaving 9 bases of the junction unmatched. This chain's CDR3 is CALQRGLANEQFF. Written as DNA, the CDR3 is TGTGCCCTCCAGCGGGGGCTCGCCAATGAGCAGTTCTTC.

This clonotype appeared a few times. The rearrangement links TRBV27 to TRBJ2-1; D could derive from TRBD1 or TRBD2 (5 bases each). Germline-derived CDR1 and CDR2 are MNHEY and SMNVEV (reference sequence). CDR3 length: 16 amino acids. V gave up 6 bases and J gave up 10 bases, with 25 bases separating them. Here the CDR3 reads CASSLRWAGDDREQFF. The CDR3 region has the DNA TGTGCCAGCAGCCTAAGGTGGGCCGGGGACGATAGGGAGCAGTTCTTC.